This T cell receptor (beta chain) was profiled in a study of beta chain features in type 1 diabetes. The CDR3 has 15 amino acids. Reverse transcription of all isolated RNA meant that expressed TCRB transcripts were sequenced. The average read count of naive, central memory and regulatory T cell samples was approximately 3.5 million. Profiling relied on immunoSEQ multiplex PCR, and the TCRdb table lists in-frame clones only, not all of them. The sample records about 360,000 clones, over 10% being singletons. This clone was counted a few times. Its cognate antigen is unknown. Study-wide results and caveats: Healthy donors had naive, central memory and Treg TCRB repertoires that appeared less similar than those seen among patients. VDJ junctions from patients with type 1 diabetes contained fewer insertions and more deletions.

Cells sorted by CD45RO/CCR7/CD25/CD127/CD95/CD27 comprised CD4+ naive, central memory, regulatory and stem cell-like memory cells. The sequenced sample was naive CD4+ T cells from blood. This clonotype was obtained from a man aged 18 to 30 in good health. The chain combines TRBV21-1 with TRBJ1-5. TRBV21-1 constitutes a pseudogene. In DNA, the CDR3 is TGTGCCAGCAGCTCCCGCTCGGGACTTACGCAGCCCCAGCATTTT. It codes for CASSSRSGLTQPQHF.